The rows below give T cell receptor beta chains drawn from one sample of a study of cytomegalovirus exposure and HLA in healthy donors. This table comes from immunoSEQ multiplex PCR, and its TCRdb copy is limited to in-frame clones, with some not included. The data hold about 160,000 clones, with about 77% observed a single time. The specimen was PBMCs. Receptors were obtained from a woman in her 40s in good health and CMV-seropositive. Each CDR3 is given with its conserved first and last residue. A D gene is named only where the DNA matches it firmly. Size is omitted from some rows. Given values are once, few, many or a class for expanded clones.

size,D,V,length,J,DNA,CDR3
few,TRBD1,TRBV5-1,15,TRBJ2-5,TGCGCCAGCAGCCGTGACAGGGCTAACCAAGAGACCCAGTACTTC,CASSRDRANQETQYF
NA,TRBD2,TRBV5-4,19,TRBJ2-5,TGTGCCAGCAGCTTGGAGGTTTTAGCGGGTCCCACCGGAGGAGAGACCCAGTACTTC,CASSLEVLAGPTGGETQYF
NA,NA,TRBV19,14,TRBJ2-3,TGTGCCAGTAGTACACAGTCTAGCACAGATACGCAGTATTTT,CASSTQSSTDTQYF
NA,NA,TRBV4-3,15,TRBJ2-5,TGCGCCAGCAGTCAAGAGGGCACCTTTCAAGAGACCCAGTACTTC,CASSQEGTFQETQYF
NA,NA,TRBV7-2,13,TRBJ2-1,TGTGCCAGCAGACAGGGATCCTACAATGAGCAGTTCTTC,CASRQGSYNEQFF
NA,TRBD2,TRBV5-1,16,TRBJ2-1,TGCGCCAGCAGCATGGGGACTAGCGGGCCCTACAATGAGCAGTTCTTC,CASSMGTSGPYNEQFF
NA,NA,TRBV5-1,15,TRBJ2-7,TGCGCCAGCAGCTTGACACGGGACATTCCCTACGAGCAGTACTTC,CASSLTRDIPYEQYF
once,NA,TRBV5-6,15,TRBJ1-1,TGTGCCAGCAGCGAGGAGGCGGGAAGGAACACTGAAGCTTTCTTT,CASSEEAGRNTEAFF
NA,TRBD2,TRBV7-9,19,TRBJ2-1,TGTGCCAGCAGCTTAACCCCAGGACTAGCGGGAGGGTCCTACAATGAGCAGTTCTTC,CASSLTPGLAGGSYNEQFF
NA,TRBD2,TRBV5-1,16,TRBJ2-2,TGCGCCAGCAGCCTTTTAGCGGGTGACGACACCGGGGAGCTGTTTTTT,CASSLLAGDDTGELFF
NA,TRBD1,TRBV7-2,14,TRBJ2-7,TGTGCCAGCAGCTTAGCGACAGGGGTCTACGAGCAGTACTTC,CASSLATGVYEQYF
NA,TRBD1,TRBV2,15,TRBJ1-5,TGTGCCAGCAGGCAGGACAGGGCTAGCAATCAGCCCCAGCATTTT,CASRQDRASNQPQHF
NA,NA,TRBV28,13,TRBJ2-7,TGTGCCAGCAGTTTCCGGGGCTCCTACGAGCAGTACTTC,CASSFRGSYEQYF
NA,NA,TRBV4-1,14,TRBJ1-5,TGCGCCAGCAGCCAAGTTGAGGAAGTTCAGCCCCAGCATTTT,CASSQVEEVQPQHF
NA,NA,TRBV18,13,TRBJ2-7,TGTGCCAGCTCACCTGGGGGCGCGTCCGAGCAGTACTTC,CASSPGGASEQYF
NA,NA,TRBV12-5,11,TRBJ2-3,TGTGCTAGTGATCAATCAGATACGCAGTATTTT,CASDQSDTQYF
NA,NA,TRBV21-1,15,TRBJ2-2,TGTGCCAGCAGCAAAGAGCCAGGGTACACCGGGGAGCTGTTTTTT,CASSKEPGYTGELFF
NA,NA,TRBV9,13,TRBJ1-2,TGTGCCAGCAGCGTAGTAGGGGGCTATGGCTACACCTTC,CASSVVGGYGYTF
NA,NA,TRBV6-1,13,TRBJ1-5,TGTGCCAGCAGTGAAGGGGGCAGTCAGCCCCAGCATTTT,CASSEGGSQPQHF
NA,TRBD2,TRBV7-9,15,TRBJ2-5,TGTGCCAGCAGCCTCTGGACTAGCCTGGGAGAGACCCAGTACTTC,CASSLWTSLGETQYF
NA,NA,TRBV4-1,18,TRBJ2-6,TGCGCCAGCAGCCAAGGGGGGCCTCGACGGACTGGGGCCAACGTCCTGACTTTC,CASSQGGPRRTGANVLTF
NA,NA,TRBV5-1,16,TRBJ2-5,TGCGCCAGCAGCTTGGAGGAGGGAAGAATTGCGGAGACCCAGTACTTC,CASSLEEGRIAETQYF
NA,NA,TRBV27,12,TRBJ2-3,TGTGCCAGCAGTTTCGGGACTTCAACGCAGTATTTT,CASSFGTSTQYF
NA,NA,TRBV5-6,16,TRBJ1-5,TGTGCCAGCAGCTTGGGGGGGGGCTCCTGGAATCAGCCCCAGCATTTT,CASSLGGGSWNQPQHF
NA,NA,TRBV4-3,16,TRBJ2-7,TGCGCCAGCAGCCAAGATGCAGGCCGAGCCGCCTACGAGCAGTACTTC,CASSQDAGRAAYEQYF
NA,NA,TRBV2,13,TRBJ2-1,TGTGCCAGCAGTTCCCGGCCCGCGGATGAGCAGTTCTTC,CASSSRPADEQFF
NA,TRBD1,TRBV2,14,TRBJ1-2,TGTGCCAGCAGGGGCACCGGGACAGAAAATGGCTACACCTTC,CASRGTGTENGYTF
NA,NA,TRBV6-5,14,TRBJ1-2,TGTGCCAGCAGTCTTATGCAGGGGAACTATGGCTACACCTTC,CASSLMQGNYGYTF
NA,NA,TRBV6-5,16,TRBJ2-5,TGTGCCAGCAGTTACTCGGCCGAGGGTACCCAAGAGACCCAGTACTTC,CASSYSAEGTQETQYF
NA,NA,TRBV19,15,TRBJ2-2,TGTGCCAGTAGCGACCAGGGTAGGATGACCGGGGAGCTGTTTTTT,CASSDQGRMTGELFF
NA,NA,TRBV4-2,15,TRBJ1-1,TGTGCCAGCAGCCCCGACAACAGAATGAACACTGAAGCTTTCTTT,CASSPDNRMNTEAFF
NA,NA,TRBV4-1,13,TRBJ2-7,TGCGCCAGCAGCCGAGGCCTTACCTACGAGCAGTACTTC,CASSRGLTYEQYF
NA,NA,TRBV18,14,TRBJ2-5,TGTGCCAGCTCACCACCGGGTAGCGTCGAGACCCAGTACTTC,CASSPPGSVETQYF
NA,TRBD1,TRBV5-5,15,TRBJ1-2,TGTGCCAGCAGCTTAAACAGGGGGCAGGCCTATGGCTACACCTTC,CASSLNRGQAYGYTF
NA,NA,TRBV18,13,TRBJ2-2,TGTGCCAGCTCATTCGGGAACACCGGGGAGCTGTTTTTT,CASSFGNTGELFF
few,TRBD2,TRBV5-7,15,TRBJ2-7,TGTGCCAGCAGCTTGGTAGGGACTAGTATCGACGAGCAGTACTTC,CASSLVGTSIDEQYF
NA,TRBD1,TRBV11-2,14,TRBJ1-4,TGTGCCAGCAGCCAGCAAGACAGGGGAGAAAAACTGTTTTTT,CASSQQDRGEKLFF
few,TRBD1,TRBV9,14,TRBJ1-2,TGTGCCAGCAGCGTAGATACAGGGGGGACAGGCTACACCTTC,CASSVDTGGTGYTF
once,NA,TRBV19,13,TRBJ1-2,TGTGCCAGTAGTATCGGAGGGAACTATGGCTACACCTTC,CASSIGGNYGYTF
NA,NA,TRBV19,14,TRBJ1-4,TGTGCCAGTAAAGAGAGTGCAACTAATGAAAAACTGTTTTTT,CASKESATNEKLFF
NA,NA,TRBV4-1,17,TRBJ2-1,TGCGCCAGCAGCCACAATCCAGGGGCAAGCTCCTACAATGAGCAGTTCTTC,CASSHNPGASSYNEQFF
NA,NA,TRBV5-1,13,TRBJ2-7,TGCGCCAGCAGCTTCGACAGCTCCTACGAGCAGTACTTC,CASSFDSSYEQYF
NA,TRBD2,TRBV19,16,TRBJ2-7,TGTGCCAGTAGGATTTCGTGGACTAGCGGCTCCTACGAGCAGTACTTC,CASRISWTSGSYEQYF
NA,NA,TRBV10-1,13,TRBJ1-2,TGCGCCAGCAGTGAAGCAGGGAACTATGGCTACACCTTC,CASSEAGNYGYTF
NA,NA,TRBV14,12,TRBJ2-4,TGTGCCAGCAGCCAACAGGGTAACATTCAGTACTTC,CASSQQGNIQYF
few,TRBD1,TRBV5-6,15,TRBJ1-3,TGTGCCAGCAGCTTCGCGGGACAGGGACGAAACACCATATATTTT,CASSFAGQGRNTIYF
few,NA,TRBV4-3,15,TRBJ2-7,TGCGCCAGCAGCCAAGCCGCGACTGGCTCCTACGAGCAGTACTTC,CASSQAATGSYEQYF
NA,TRBD2,TRBV28,17,TRBJ2-3,TGTGCCAGCAGTTTGGGGACTACGGGTAGAGTCACAGATACGCAGTATTTT,CASSLGTTGRVTDTQYF
NA,TRBD2,TRBV10-3,15,TRBJ2-7,TGTGCCATCAGTCGGGGGACTAGCGGGGCCTACGAGCAGTACTTC,CAISRGTSGAYEQYF
once,NA,TRBV25-1,15,TRBJ2-5,TGTGCCAGCAGTGAATCCGACAGATCTCAAGAGACCCAGTACTTC,CASSESDRSQETQYF
once,TRBD2,TRBV10-3,22,TRBJ2-5,TGTGCCATCAGTGAGCCCTATACTGGGACTAGCGGGAGTAACTTGTATTTGGAGACCCAGTACTTC,CAISEPYTGTSGSNLYLETQYF
NA,NA,TRBV5-1,13,TRBJ2-7,TGCGCCAGCAGCTTGACAGCCACCTACGAGCAGTACTTC,CASSLTATYEQYF
few,NA,TRBV6-6,14,TRBJ2-7,TGTGCCAGCAGTTACGGAGGGCTGGGTGGCGAGCAGTACTTC,CASSYGGLGGEQYF
NA,TRBD1,TRBV10-3,16,TRBJ2-7,TGTGCCATCAGTGACAATGCCGGGACAGACTCCTACGAGCAGTACTTC,CAISDNAGTDSYEQYF
NA,NA,TRBV19,10,TRBJ1-2,TGTGCCAGTAGTTCCAATGGCTACACCTTC,CASSSNGYTF
NA,TRBD1,TRBV6-5,13,TRBJ1-1,TGTGCCAGCAGGGCCGGGACAGGGGTTGAAGCTTTCTTT,CASRAGTGVEAFF
once,NA,TRBV7-9,15,TRBJ2-2,TGTGCCAGCAGCTTAGGAGGATATAGAACCGGGGAGCTGTTTTTT,CASSLGGYRTGELFF
NA,TRBD1,TRBV6-6,13,TRBJ1-2,TGTGCCAGCAACTTAGACAGGGACTATGGCTACACCTTC,CASNLDRDYGYTF
NA,NA,TRBV28,12,TRBJ1-4,TGTGCCAGCAGTTTTACGGGGGAAAAACTGTTTTTT,CASSFTGEKLFF